The T cell receptor beta chain under discussion was sequenced for a study of blood T cell repertoires in COVID-19. The wider study: Acute-phase and convalescent COVID-19 samples originated in the United States, Italy and Spain.

Repertoires were generated with immunoSEQ multiplex PCR, while TCRdb's copy carries only in-frame clones and drops some. The sample contains under 500,000 clones, 70% to 90% of which appear only once. Germline lookup yields CDR1 MDHEN and CDR2 SYDVKM. Trimming stripped 2 bases from V and 1 base from J, with 9 bases between. The CDR3 is 16 residues long. Material for sequencing was PBMCs or T cells enriched from blood (not recorded which). The clonotype originates from a woman aged 18-29 years with acute COVID-19. The gene calls are TRBV28 and TRBJ2-6, with D maybe TRBD1 (6 bases). The CDR3, as DNA: TGTGCCAGCAGTTTAGTGGGGGCATCTGGGGCCAACGTCCTGACTTTC. This gives the protein CASSLVGASGANVLTF.